The rows below give T cell receptor beta chains drawn from one sample of a study of Ad26.COV2.S vaccination and SARS-CoV-2 variants. Clones were read by immunoSEQ multiplex PCR, and TCRdb kept only the in-frame ones, dropping some. The table has roughly 380,000 clones, about 91% seen once. Sample: peripheral blood, taken after recovery from COVID-19. The source of these receptors is a human donor who had recovered from COVID-19. Each CDR3 is given with its conserved first and last residue. A D gene is named only where the DNA matches it firmly. Only part of the rows carry a size: once, few, many, or a class if the clone is expanded.

TRBD1	NA	TRBV19	TRBJ1-2	CASSRDRGGNGYTF	TGTGCCAGTAGTAGGGACAGGGGCGGAAATGGCTACACCTTC
NA	NA	TRBV27	TRBJ1-1	CASSFGTPDTEAFF	TGTGCCAGCAGTTTTGGGACACCGGACACTGAAGCTTTCTTT
NA	NA	TRBV27	TRBJ1-1	CASSFVPDMNTEAFF	TGTGCCAGCAGTTTCGTCCCGGATATGAACACTGAAGCTTTCTTT
NA	NA	TRBV7-9	TRBJ1-1	CASSLALILRDMNTEAFF	TGTGCCAGCAGCTTAGCGCTAATCCTCAGGGACATGAACACTGAAGCTTTCTTT
NA	NA	TRBV19	TRBJ1-6	CASSIAPGANSPLHF	TGTGCCAGTAGTATAGCACCAGGGGCTAATTCACCCCTCCACTTT
TRBD1	NA	TRBV4-3	TRBJ1-1	CASSQHLPPDRRTEAFF	TGCGCCAGCAGCCAACATCTCCCCCCGGACAGGCGTACTGAAGCTTTCTTT
NA	NA	TRBV11-3	TRBJ2-3	CASSLGGGSTDTQYF	TGTGCCAGCAGCTTAGGAGGGGGGTCCACAGATACGCAGTATTTT
TRBD1	once	TRBV10-3	TRBJ1-1	CAISQGARRRNTEAFF	TGTGCCATCAGCCAGGGGGCCAGGAGGAGGAACACTGAAGCTTTCTTT
NA	once	TRBV2	TRBJ2-6	CASSEARGSGANVLTF	TGTGCCAGCAGTGAAGCGCGAGGGTCTGGGGCCAACGTCCTGACTTTC
NA	NA	TRBV9	TRBJ2-2	CASSAGSAGELFF	TGTGCCAGCAGCGCGGGGTCGGCCGGGGAGCTGTTTTTT
NA	NA	TRBV9	TRBJ1-2	CASSTGVAQDYGYTF	TGTGCCAGCAGCACGGGGGTGGCCCAGGATTATGGCTACACCTTC
NA	few	TRBV7-2	TRBJ2-3	CASSNTGFHTDTQYF	TGTGCCAGCAGCAACACAGGATTCCACACAGATACGCAGTATTTT
NA	NA	TRBV29-1	TRBJ2-5	CSGQGRQETQYF	TGCAGCGGTCAGGGGAGGCAAGAGACCCAGTACTTC
NA	NA	TRBV29-1	TRBJ1-1	CSATWGSLKDTEAFF	TGCAGCGCCACGTGGGGGTCCTTGAAGGACACTGAAGCTTTCTTT
NA	few	TRBV14	TRBJ1-2	CASSQGQSYGYTF	TGTGCCAGCAGCCAAGGGCAGAGCTATGGCTACACCTTC
NA	NA	TRBV6-1	TRBJ1-1	CASSEMRAEAFF	TGTGCCAGCAGTGAAATGCGAGCTGAAGCTTTCTTT